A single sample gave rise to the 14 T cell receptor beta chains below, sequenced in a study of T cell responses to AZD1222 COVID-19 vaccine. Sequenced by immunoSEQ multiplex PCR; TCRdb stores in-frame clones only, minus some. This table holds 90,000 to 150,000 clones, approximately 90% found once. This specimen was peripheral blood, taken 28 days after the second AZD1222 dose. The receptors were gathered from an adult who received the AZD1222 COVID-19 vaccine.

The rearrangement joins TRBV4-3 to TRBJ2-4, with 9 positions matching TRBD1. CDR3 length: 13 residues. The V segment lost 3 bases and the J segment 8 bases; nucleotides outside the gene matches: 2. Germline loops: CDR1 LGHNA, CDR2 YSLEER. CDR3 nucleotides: TGCGCCAGCAGCCAGAGGACAGGGGACATTCAGTACTTC. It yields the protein CASSQRTGDIQYF.

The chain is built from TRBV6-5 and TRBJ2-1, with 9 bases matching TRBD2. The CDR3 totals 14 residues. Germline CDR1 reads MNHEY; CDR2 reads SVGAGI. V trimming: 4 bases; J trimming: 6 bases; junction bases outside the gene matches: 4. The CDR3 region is CASSSQRGANEQFF. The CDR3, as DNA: TGTGCCAGCAGTTCCCAGCGGGGGGCCAATGAGCAGTTCTTC.

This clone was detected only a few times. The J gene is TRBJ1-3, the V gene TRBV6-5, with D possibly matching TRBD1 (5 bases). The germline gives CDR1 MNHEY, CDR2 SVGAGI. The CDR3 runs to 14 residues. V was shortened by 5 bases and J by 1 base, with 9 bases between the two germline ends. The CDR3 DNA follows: TGTGCCAGCAGTCCAGGGAGGTCTGGAAACACCATATATTTT. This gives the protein CASSPGRSGNTIYF.

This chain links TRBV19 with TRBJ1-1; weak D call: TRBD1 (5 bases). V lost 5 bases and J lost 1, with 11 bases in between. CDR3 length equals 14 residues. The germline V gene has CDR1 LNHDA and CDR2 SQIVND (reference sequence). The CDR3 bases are TGTGCCAGTAGTGTCGACAGAAGGAACACTGAAGCTTTCTTT. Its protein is CASSVDRRNTEAFF.

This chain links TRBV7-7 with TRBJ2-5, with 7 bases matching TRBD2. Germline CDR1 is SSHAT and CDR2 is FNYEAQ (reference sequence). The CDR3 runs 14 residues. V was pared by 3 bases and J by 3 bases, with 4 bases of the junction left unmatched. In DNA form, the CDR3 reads TGTGCCAGCAGCTTCTCCGGGGGGAAAGAGACCCAGTACTTC. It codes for CASSFSGGKETQYF.

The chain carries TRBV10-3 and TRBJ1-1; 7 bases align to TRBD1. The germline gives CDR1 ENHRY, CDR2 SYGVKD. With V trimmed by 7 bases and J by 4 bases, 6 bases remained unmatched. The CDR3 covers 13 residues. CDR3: CAIKRQGGTEAFF. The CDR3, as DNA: TGTGCCATCAAAAGACAGGGTGGCACTGAAGCTTTCTTT.

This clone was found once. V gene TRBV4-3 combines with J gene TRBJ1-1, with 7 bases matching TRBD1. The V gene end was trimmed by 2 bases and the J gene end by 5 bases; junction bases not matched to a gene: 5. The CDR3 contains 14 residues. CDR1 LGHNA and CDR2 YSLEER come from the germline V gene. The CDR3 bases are TGCGCCAGCAGCCAAAACAGGGGCAGGACTGAAGCTTTCTTT. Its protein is CASSQNRGRTEAFF.

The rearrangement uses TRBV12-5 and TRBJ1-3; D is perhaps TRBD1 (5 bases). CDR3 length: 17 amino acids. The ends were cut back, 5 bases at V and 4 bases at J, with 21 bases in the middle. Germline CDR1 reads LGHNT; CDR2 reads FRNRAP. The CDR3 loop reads CASGPRQGRARGNTIYF. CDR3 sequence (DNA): TGTGCTAGTGGTCCTCGGCAGGGTAGGGCACGCGGAAACACCATATATTTT.

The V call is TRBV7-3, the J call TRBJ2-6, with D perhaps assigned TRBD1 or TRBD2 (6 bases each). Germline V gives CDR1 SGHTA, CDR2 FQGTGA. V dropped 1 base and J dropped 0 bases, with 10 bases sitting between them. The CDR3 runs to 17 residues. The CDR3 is CASSLRSGASGANVLTF. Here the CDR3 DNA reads TGTGCCAGCAGCTTAAGGTCGGGGGCCTCTGGGGCCAACGTCCTGACTTTC.

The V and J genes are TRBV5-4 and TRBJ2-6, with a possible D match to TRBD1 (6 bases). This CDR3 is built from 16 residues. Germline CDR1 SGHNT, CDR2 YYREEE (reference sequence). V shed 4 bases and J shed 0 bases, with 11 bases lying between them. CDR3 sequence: CASSLDSHSGANVLTF. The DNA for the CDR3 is TGTGCCAGCAGCCTGGACAGCCACTCTGGGGCCAACGTCCTGACTTTC.

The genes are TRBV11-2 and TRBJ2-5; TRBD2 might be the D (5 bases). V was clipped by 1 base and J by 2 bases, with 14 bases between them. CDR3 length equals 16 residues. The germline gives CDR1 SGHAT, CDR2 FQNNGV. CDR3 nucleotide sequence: TGTGCCAGCAGCTTAGGGCCGATGAGGGTTCAAGAGACCCAGTACTTC. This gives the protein CASSLGPMRVQETQYF.

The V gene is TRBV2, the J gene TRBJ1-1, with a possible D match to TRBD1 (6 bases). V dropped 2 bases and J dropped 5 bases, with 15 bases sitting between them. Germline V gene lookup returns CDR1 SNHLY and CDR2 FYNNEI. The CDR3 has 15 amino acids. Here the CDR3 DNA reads TGTGCCAGCAGTGAATTGGAAGGGGGTTGGACTGAAGCTTTCTTT. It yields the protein CASSELEGGWTEAFF.

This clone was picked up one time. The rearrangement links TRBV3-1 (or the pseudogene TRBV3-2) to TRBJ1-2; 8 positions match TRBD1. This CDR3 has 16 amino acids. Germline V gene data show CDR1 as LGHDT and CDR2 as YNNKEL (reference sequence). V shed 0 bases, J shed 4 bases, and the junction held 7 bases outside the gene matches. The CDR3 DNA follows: TGTGCCAGCAGCCAAGAGGGGGCAGGGACAGGCTATGGCTACACCTTC. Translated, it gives CASSQEGAGTGYGYTF.

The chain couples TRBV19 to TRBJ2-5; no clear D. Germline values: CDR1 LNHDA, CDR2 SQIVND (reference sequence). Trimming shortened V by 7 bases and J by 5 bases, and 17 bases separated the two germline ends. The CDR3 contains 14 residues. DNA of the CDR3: TGTGCCAGTAAGCAAAACAGCGCGGTGGAGACCCAGTACTTC. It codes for CASKQNSAVETQYF.